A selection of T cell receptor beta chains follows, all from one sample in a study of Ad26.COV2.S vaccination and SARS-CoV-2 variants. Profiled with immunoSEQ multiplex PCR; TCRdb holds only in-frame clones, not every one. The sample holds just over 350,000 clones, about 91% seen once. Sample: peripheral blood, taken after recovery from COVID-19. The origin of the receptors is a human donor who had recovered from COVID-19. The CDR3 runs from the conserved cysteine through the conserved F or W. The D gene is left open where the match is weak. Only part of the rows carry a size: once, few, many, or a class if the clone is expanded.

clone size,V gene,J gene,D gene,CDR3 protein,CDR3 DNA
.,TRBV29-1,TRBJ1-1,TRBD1,CSAEDRVNTEAFF,TGCAGCGCCGAGGACAGGGTGAACACTGAAGCTTTCTTT
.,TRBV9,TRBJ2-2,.,CASLAGESAGELFF,TGTGCCAGCTTGGCAGGGGAAAGTGCCGGGGAGCTGTTTTTT
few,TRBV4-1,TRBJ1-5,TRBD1,CASSQEDRWGQPQHF,TGCGCCAGCAGCCAAGAGGACAGGTGGGGTCAGCCCCAGCATTTT
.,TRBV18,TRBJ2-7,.,CASSPSTGNEQYF,TGTGCCAGCTCACCCTCCACGGGAAACGAGCAGTACTTC
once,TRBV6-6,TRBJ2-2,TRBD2,CASSLTGGGDRELFF,TGTGCCAGCAGTCTCACGGGAGGGGGGGATCGGGAGCTGTTTTTT
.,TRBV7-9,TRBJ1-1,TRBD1,CASSLGTGGLGTEAFF,TGTGCCAGCAGCTTAGGGACAGGGGGCTTAGGCACTGAAGCTTTCTTT
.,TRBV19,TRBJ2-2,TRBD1,CASRDREGLGELFF,TGTGCCAGTAGGGACAGGGAAGGTTTAGGGGAGCTGTTTTTT
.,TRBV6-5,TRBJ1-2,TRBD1,CASRADRLSGYTF,TGTGCCAGCAGGGCGGACAGGTTGAGTGGCTACACCTTC
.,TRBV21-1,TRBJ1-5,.,CASRRRRFSNQPQHF,TGTGCCAGTAGACGTCGGCGGTTTAGCAATCAGCCCCAGCATTTT
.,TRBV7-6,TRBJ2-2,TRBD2,CASSLRAGGVTGELFF,TGTGCCAGCAGCTTACGGGCGGGGGGAGTCACCGGGGAGCTGTTTTTT
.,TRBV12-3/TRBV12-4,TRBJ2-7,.,CASSITYEQYF,TGTGCCAGCAGTATCACCTACGAGCAGTACTTC
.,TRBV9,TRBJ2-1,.,CASSVTGTYNEQFF,TGTGCCAGCAGCGTCACCGGGACATACAATGAGCAGTTCTTC
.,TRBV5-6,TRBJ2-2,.,CASRDYTGELFF,TGTGCCAGCAGGGACTACACCGGGGAGCTGTTTTTT
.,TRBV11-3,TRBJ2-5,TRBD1,CASSTGQQETQYF,TGTGCCAGCAGCACGGGACAGCAAGAGACCCAGTACTTC